These 26 T cell receptor beta chains originate from one sample sequenced in a study of blood T cell repertoires in COVID-19. Only in-frame clones appear in the TCRdb table, and some are missing; sequencing was by immunoSEQ multiplex PCR. Among just under 60,000 clones, just over 85% were seen once, and the ten largest hold less than 5%. The sequenced sample consisted of peripheral blood. These TCRs come from a man between 60 and 70 years old with acute or convalescent COVID-19.

The rearrangement uses TRBV28 and TRBJ2-3; 8 nucleotides line up with TRBD1. CDR1 MDHEN and CDR2 SYDVKM come from the germline V gene. After removal of 6 bases from V and 2 bases from J, the junction contained 4 bases not matched to a gene. There are 14 residues in the CDR3. The CDR3 DNA follows: TGTGCCAGCAGACTGACAGGGGCCACAGATACGCAGTATTTT. Translation gives CASRLTGATDTQYF.

The J gene is TRBJ1-2, the V gene TRBV19; 9 nucleotides align to TRBD1. CDR1 is LNHDA and CDR2 is SQIVND in the germline V gene (reference sequence). CDR3 length equals 16 residues. The trim removed 4 bases at V and 2 bases at J, leaving 8 bases unmatched. The CDR3: CASSTPQGAFNYGYTF. The CDR3 DNA follows: TGTGCCAGTAGTACCCCACAGGGGGCTTTCAACTATGGCTACACCTTC.

V usage is TRBV19 and J usage is TRBJ2-1, with 9 bases identical to TRBD2. The CDR3 has 13 residues. J was trimmed by 14 bases and V by 4 bases; bases with no gene match: 9. Germline lookup yields CDR1 LNHDA and CDR2 SQIVND (reference sequence). CDR3 amino acids: CASSSDVAGVKFF. CDR3 coding DNA: TGTGCCAGTAGTAGTGATGTAGCGGGAGTGAAGTTCTTC.

The chain links TRBV7-8 to TRBJ1-4; 7 nucleotides agree with TRBD1. Germline CDR1 reads SGHVS; CDR2 reads FQNEAQ. This CDR3 is built from 14 residues. Trimming took 2 bases from V and 11 from J; bases not matched to a gene: 8. CDR3 region: CASSLRGRDSKLFF. Written as DNA, the CDR3 is TGTGCCAGCAGCTTAAGGGGTCGGGACAGTAAACTGTTTTTT.

CDR3 sequence reads: CASSLAEQQVEKLFF. For the CDR3, the DNA is TGCGCCAGCAGCTTGGCCGAACAGCAAGTCGAAAAACTGTTTTTT. V usage is TRBV5-1 and J usage is TRBJ1-4, with D hard to call. This CDR3 is 15 amino acids long. Per the germline V gene, CDR1 is SGHRS and CDR2 is YFSETQ. The germline V and J ends were trimmed by 0 bases and 8 bases, with 14 bases remaining between them.

The V and J genes are TRBV12-3 or TRBV12-4 and TRBJ1-1, with no clear D. V was clipped by 8 bases and J by 10 bases, with 17 bases between them. CDR3 size: 12 residues. For the CDR3, the DNA is TGTGCCAGCGGTAGGGTGGAGGGTAGAGCTTTCTTT. It is translated as CASGRVEGRAFF.

The V gene is TRBV7-9, the J gene TRBJ1-1, with D perhaps matching TRBD1 (5 bases). The CDR3 loop spans 13 amino acids. V lost 2 bases and J 3 bases, leaving 7 bases between the germline ends. Germline assignment: CDR1 SEHNR and CDR2 FQNEAQ (reference sequence). CDR3 DNA sequence: TGTGCCAGCAGCTTACGGGGGGACACTGAAGCTTTCTTT. The encoded protein is CASSLRGDTEAFF.

This chain connects TRBV5-1 to TRBJ2-2, with D hard to call. This CDR3 region has 13 residues. The germline V gene has CDR1 SGHRS and CDR2 YFSETQ. Between the trimmed V and J ends, which lost 1 base and 6 bases, there was a span of 7 bases. CDR3 DNA: TGCGCCAGCAGCTTGATAGCACCCGGGGAGCTGTTTTTT. It is translated as CASSLIAPGELFF.

V is TRBV6-5 and J is TRBJ2-7, with 11 bases that match TRBD2. The CDR3 is 14 residues long. Trimming removed 7 bases from V and 2 bases from J; junction bases left unmatched: 4. The germline CDR1 and CDR2 sequences are MNHEY and SVGAGI. The chain's CDR3 is CASTLTSGAYEQYF. In DNA form, the CDR3 reads TGTGCCAGCACCCTGACTAGCGGGGCCTACGAGCAGTACTTC.

V and J are TRBV30 and TRBJ1-5; D is ambiguous. In germline, CDR1 is GTSNPN, CDR2 SVGIG (reference sequence). The V end was cut by 5 bases, the J end by 9 bases, with 14 bases between. CDR3 length equals 12 residues. This chain's CDR3 is CAWAQPLGPQHF. CDR3 sequence (DNA): TGTGCCTGGGCTCAACCCCTCGGGCCCCAGCATTTT.

The chain joins TRBV28 to TRBJ2-7; the D gene is possibly TRBD1 (6 bases). Germline loops: CDR1 MDHEN, CDR2 SYDVKM. The CDR3 consists of 15 residues. Trimming removed 6 bases from V and 3 bases from J, with 18 bases in between. CDR3 bases: TGTGCCAGCAGAGGTATGGGGGCTCAGAACTACGAGCAGTACTTC. This gives the protein CASRGMGAQNYEQYF.

The chain links TRBV5-4 to TRBJ2-5, with 8 bases that match TRBD2. The CDR3 spans 13 residues. Per germline, CDR1 SGHNT and CDR2 YYREEE (reference sequence). V gave up 7 bases and J gave up 7 bases; unmatched junction bases: 9. The CDR3 sequence: CASARGAGATQYF. In DNA form, the CDR3 reads TGTGCCAGCGCCCGGGGAGCGGGAGCGACCCAGTACTTC.

Written as DNA, the CDR3 is TGTGCCAGCAGCCTAGGACTAGAGGCGGTTCGGGAGCAGTACTTC. Protein sequence: CASSLGLEAVREQYF. The chain is built from TRBV11-2 and TRBJ2-7; 7 bases fit TRBD2. The CDR3 loop spans 15 amino acids. V gave up 5 bases and J gave up 7 bases; unmatched junction bases: 14. Germline lookup yields CDR1 SGHAT and CDR2 FQNNGV.

The gene calls are TRBV10-3 and TRBJ2-1; 13 bases are a match to TRBD2. This CDR3 is 16 amino acids long. J gave up 4 bases and V 6 bases, and 6 bases lay outside the gene matches. The V gene's germline CDR1 is ENHRY and CDR2 SYGVKD. The CDR3 reads CAIRLQLAGGYNEQFF. For the CDR3, the DNA is TGTGCCATCAGATTACAACTAGCGGGAGGGTACAATGAGCAGTTCTTC.

This chain links TRBV24-1 with TRBJ2-2; D is unclear. Germline CDR1 is KGHDR and CDR2 is SFDVKD. The V gene lost 1 base and the J gene lost 1 base, with 6 bases spanning the gap. The CDR3 runs 15 residues. The CDR3 reads CATSDFAENTGELFF. CDR3 bases: TGTGCCACCAGTGATTTCGCAGAGAACACCGGGGAGCTGTTTTTT.

This chain connects TRBV7-2 to TRBJ2-7; 7 positions agree with TRBD1. Looked up from germline, CDR1 is SGHTA and CDR2 is FQGNSA. The CDR3 has 13 amino acids. J gave up 5 bases and V 6 bases, and 7 bases lay outside the gene matches. CDR3 amino acids: CASRETGTHEQYF. CDR3 DNA: TGTGCCAGCAGGGAGACAGGGACCCACGAGCAGTACTTC. The entire variable domain, with the rest obtained from reference TRBV7-2 and TRBJ2-7, is as follows: GAGVSQSPSNKVTEKGKDVELRCDPISGHTALYWYRQSLGQGLEFLIYFQGNSAPDKSGLPSDRFSAERTGGSVSTLTIQRTQQEDSAVYLCASRETGTHEQYFGPGTRLTVT.

This clone was recorded a few times. The chain carries TRBV5-6 and TRBJ2-7; 10 nucleotides align to TRBD1. Trimming took 3 bases from V and 6 from J; bases not matched to a gene: 9. Germline V CDR1 and CDR2: SGHDT, YYEEEE. There are 15 residues in the CDR3. The DNA for the CDR3 is TGTGCCAGCAGCTACCGACAGGGGGCGCGGGGCGAGCAGTACTTC. Translating gives CASSYRQGARGEQYF.

The chain recombines TRBV28 with TRBJ2-3; weak D call: TRBD1 (6 bases). Per the germline V gene, CDR1 is MDHEN and CDR2 is SYDVKM. Deletions cut 1 base from V and 1 base from J, with 12 bases between. The CDR3 runs to 16 residues. The CDR3 DNA follows: TGTGCCAGCAGTTTATTGCCAGGGGCGCGCACAGATACGCAGTATTTT. Translating it yields CASSLLPGARTDTQYF.

This chain joins TRBV5-1 and TRBJ2-3; a possible D gene is TRBD1 (5 bases). Trimming cost V 0 bases and J 3 bases, with 8 bases left between them. Germline loops: CDR1 SGHRS, CDR2 YFSETQ. The CDR3 length is 14 residues. DNA of the CDR3: TGCGCCAGCAGCTTGGGGGCAGGGACAGATACGCAGTATTTT. Translation: CASSLGAGTDTQYF.

The rearrangement joins TRBV7-9 to TRBJ2-2, with a weak D call TRBD2 (5 bases). This CDR3 spans 15 amino acids. V lost 3 bases and J lost 5, with 13 bases in between. Germline values: CDR1 SEHNR, CDR2 FQNEAQ (reference sequence). The CDR3 DNA is TGTGCCAGCAGCTTCGGTGAGGGCCATACCGGGGAGCTGTTTTTT. It specifies CASSFGEGHTGELFF.

V is TRBV5-4 and J is TRBJ1-1; TRBD1 is a possible D gene (5 bases). The CDR3 extends over 14 amino acids. From germline, CDR1 is SGHNT and CDR2 YYREEE (reference sequence). V was pared by 6 bases and J by 1 base, with 13 bases between. The CDR3 DNA reads as TGTGCCAGCACCTCCCGGGGGGGGAACACTGAAGCTTTCTTT. Translating gives CASTSRGGNTEAFF.

The chain combines TRBV11-2 with TRBJ2-5, with D hard to call. The CDR3 sequence is 14 residues long. Per the germline V gene, CDR1 is SGHAT and CDR2 is FQNNGV. Trimming shortened V by 1 base and J by 3 bases, and 9 bases separated the two germline ends. CDR3 region: CASSLGPTKETQYF. The CDR3 nucleotides read TGTGCCAGCAGCTTAGGGCCCACCAAAGAGACCCAGTACTTC.

This clone occurred a few times. The chain has TRBV15 and TRBJ1-3; weak D call: TRBD1 (6 bases). This CDR3 is 17 amino acids long. Germline-derived CDR1 and CDR2 are LNHNV and YYDKDF (reference sequence). V lost 0 bases, J lost 0 bases, and 12 bases lay in between. CDR3: CATSRDRGGSSGNTIYF. The CDR3, as DNA: TGTGCCACCAGCAGAGACAGGGGCGGAAGCTCTGGAAACACCATATATTTT.

The chain is built from TRBV2 and TRBJ1-1; TRBD1 agrees at 7 bases. This CDR3 region has 14 residues. The V gene end was trimmed by 6 bases and the J gene end by 4 bases; junction bases not matched to a gene: 8. Per germline, CDR1 SNHLY and CDR2 FYNNEI. CDR3 loop: CASSEQGLGTEAFF. CDR3 sequence (DNA): TGTGCCAGCAGCGAACAGGGGTTAGGCACTGAAGCTTTCTTT.

The chain combines TRBV10-3 with TRBJ1-4, with D perhaps matching TRBD1 (5 bases). The CDR3 spans 15 residues. CDR1 is ENHRY, CDR2 SYGVKD, per germline. V shed 3 bases and J shed 3 bases, with 11 bases lying between them. The CDR3, as DNA: TGTGCCATCAGTGAAACAGGACGGCCTAATGAAAAACTGTTTTTT. It is translated as CAISETGRPNEKLFF.

The V call is TRBV9, the J call TRBJ1-4, with 7 bases matching TRBD1. The junction had 5 bases not matched to a gene; V was cut back by 4 bases and J by 2 bases. The CDR3 is 15 residues long. Germline-derived CDR1 and CDR2 are SGDLS and YYNGEE. The DNA of the CDR3 is TGTGCCAGCAGCCCCCGGGGACAGACTAATGAAAAACTGTTTTTT. It encodes CASSPRGQTNEKLFF.